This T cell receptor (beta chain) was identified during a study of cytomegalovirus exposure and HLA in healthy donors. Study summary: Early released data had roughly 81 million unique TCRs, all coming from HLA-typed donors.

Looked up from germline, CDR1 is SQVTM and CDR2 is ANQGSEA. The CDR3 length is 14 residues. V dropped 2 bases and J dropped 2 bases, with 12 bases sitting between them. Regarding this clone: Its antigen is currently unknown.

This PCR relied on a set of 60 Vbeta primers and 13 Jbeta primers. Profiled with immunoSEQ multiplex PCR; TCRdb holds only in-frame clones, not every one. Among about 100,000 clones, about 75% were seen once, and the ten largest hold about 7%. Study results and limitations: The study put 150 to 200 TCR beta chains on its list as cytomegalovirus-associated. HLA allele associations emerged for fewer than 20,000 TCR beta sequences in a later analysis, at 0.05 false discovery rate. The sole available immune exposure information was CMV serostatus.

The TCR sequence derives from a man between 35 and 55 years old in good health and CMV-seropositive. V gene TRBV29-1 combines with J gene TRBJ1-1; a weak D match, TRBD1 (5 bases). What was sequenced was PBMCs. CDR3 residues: CSVEQGLGNTEAFF. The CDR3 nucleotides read TGCAGCGTTGAACAGGGCTTAGGTAACACTGAAGCTTTCTTT.